This TCR beta chain was identified during a study of beta chain features in type 1 diabetes. Since all of the isolated RNA was reverse transcribed, expressed TCRB transcripts were what got sequenced. For naive, central memory and regulatory T cell samples, reads averaged roughly 3.5 million. This table comes from immunoSEQ multiplex PCR, and its TCRdb copy is limited to in-frame clones, with some not included. The table shows some 700,000 clones, with roughly an eighth occurring only once. Findings and limits, study-wide: Shortening that was moderate but significant affected the TCRB CDR3s of Type 1 diabetes patients in all four CD4+ subsets. A closer apparent resemblance between naive, central memory and Treg TCRB repertoires was seen in patients than in healthy donors. Type 1 diabetes patients had VDJ junctions that carried fewer insertions and more deletions.

There are a few counts of this clone. The antigen remains undetermined. The CDR3 spans 12 residues. Looked up from germline, CDR1 is SGHTA and CDR2 is FQGTGA. Trimming left V 4 bases short and J 11 bases short, with 9 bases between. The chain combines TRBV7-3 with TRBJ1-6; possibly TRBD1 for D (6 bases). The sequence was collected from a man between 18 and 29 years old with type 1 diabetes. Sample: naive CD4+ T cells from blood. The CDR3 region is CASSSGVPPLHF. CDR3 DNA: TGTGCCAGCAGCTCAGGGGTTCCACCCCTCCACTTT.